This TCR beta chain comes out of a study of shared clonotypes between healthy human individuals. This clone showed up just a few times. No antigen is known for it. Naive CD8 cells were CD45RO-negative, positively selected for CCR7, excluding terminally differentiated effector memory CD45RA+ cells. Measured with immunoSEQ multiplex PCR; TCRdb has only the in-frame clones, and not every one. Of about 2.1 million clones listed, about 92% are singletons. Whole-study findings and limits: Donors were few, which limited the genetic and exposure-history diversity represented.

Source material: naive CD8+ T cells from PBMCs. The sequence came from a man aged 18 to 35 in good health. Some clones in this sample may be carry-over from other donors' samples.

The CDR3 DNA follows: TGCGCCAGCAGCCAAGTGGGCAGGGGCGAAAATCAGCCCCAGCATTTT. Translating gives CASSQVGRGENQPQHF. This rearrangement joins TRBV4-1 to TRBJ1-5; tentative D call: TRBD1 (6 bases). V shed 1 base and J shed 4 bases, with 14 bases lying between them. Per germline, CDR1 MGHRA and CDR2 YSYEKL. The CDR3 consists of 16 residues.